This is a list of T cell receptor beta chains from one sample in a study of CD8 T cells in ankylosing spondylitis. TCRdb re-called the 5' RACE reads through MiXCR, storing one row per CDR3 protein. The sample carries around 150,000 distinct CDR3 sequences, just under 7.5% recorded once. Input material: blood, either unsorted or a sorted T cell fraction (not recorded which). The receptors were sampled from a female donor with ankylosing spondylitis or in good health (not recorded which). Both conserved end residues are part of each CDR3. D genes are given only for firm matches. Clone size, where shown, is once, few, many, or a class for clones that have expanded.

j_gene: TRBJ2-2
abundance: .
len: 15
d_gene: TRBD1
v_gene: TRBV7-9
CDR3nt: TGTGCCAGCAGCTACGGGGACAGGGACACCGGGGAGCTGTTTTTT
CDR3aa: CASSYGDRDTGELFF

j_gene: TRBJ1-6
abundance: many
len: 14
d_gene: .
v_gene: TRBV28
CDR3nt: TGTGCCAGCAGTTTACCAGGTTTTGATTCACCCCTCCACTTT
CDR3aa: CASSLPGFDSPLHF

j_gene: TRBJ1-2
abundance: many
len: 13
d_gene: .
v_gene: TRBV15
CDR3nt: TGTGCCACCAGCAGAGATCGTGGGCCCGGCTACACCTTC
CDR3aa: CATSRDRGPGYTF

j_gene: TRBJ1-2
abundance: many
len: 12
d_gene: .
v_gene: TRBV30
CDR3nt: TGTGCCTCTGGGAGAGGGGGCTATGGCTACACCTTC
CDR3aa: CASGRGGYGYTF

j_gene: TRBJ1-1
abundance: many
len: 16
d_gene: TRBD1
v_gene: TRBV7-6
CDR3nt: TGTGCCAGCAGCTTAACAGGGGGCTCTATGAACACTGAAGCTTTCTTT
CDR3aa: CASSLTGGSMNTEAFF

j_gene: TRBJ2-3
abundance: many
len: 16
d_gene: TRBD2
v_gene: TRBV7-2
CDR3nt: TGTGCCAGCAGCCAAAACCTAGCGGGGTATCGCCATACGCAGTATTTT
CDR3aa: CASSQNLAGYRHTQYF

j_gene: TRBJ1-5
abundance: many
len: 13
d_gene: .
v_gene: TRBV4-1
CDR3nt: TGCGCCAGCAGCCAAGATCCGTGGCAGCCCCAGCATTTT
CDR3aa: CASSQDPWQPQHF

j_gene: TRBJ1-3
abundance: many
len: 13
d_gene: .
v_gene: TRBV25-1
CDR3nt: TGTGCCAGCAGTGAATTCCCTGGAAACACCATATATTTT
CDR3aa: CASSEFPGNTIYF

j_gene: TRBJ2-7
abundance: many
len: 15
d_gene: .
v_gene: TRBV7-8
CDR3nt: TGTGCCAGCAGCTCGGACCGTCCGGTCTCCTACGAGCAGTACTTC
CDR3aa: CASSSDRPVSYEQYF

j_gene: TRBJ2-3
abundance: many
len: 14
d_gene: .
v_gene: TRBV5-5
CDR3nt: TGTGCCAGCACTCGGCGGTTTAGCACAGATACGCAGTATTTT
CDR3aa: CASTRRFSTDTQYF

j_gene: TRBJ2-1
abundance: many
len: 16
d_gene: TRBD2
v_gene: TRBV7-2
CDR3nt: TGTGCCAGCAGCCGAACTAGCGGGGGGGCGCAGAATGAGCAGTTCTTC
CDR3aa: CASSRTSGGAQNEQFF

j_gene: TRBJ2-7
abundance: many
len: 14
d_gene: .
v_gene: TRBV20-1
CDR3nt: TGCAGTGCTAGAAGGGGGGCTGGCTCCTACGAGCAGTACTTC
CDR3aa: CSARRGAGSYEQYF

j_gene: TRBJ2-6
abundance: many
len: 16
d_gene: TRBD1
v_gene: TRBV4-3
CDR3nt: TGCGCCAGCAGCCAGGGCGACAGGGGTGGGGCCAACGTCCTGACTTTC
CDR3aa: CASSQGDRGGANVLTF

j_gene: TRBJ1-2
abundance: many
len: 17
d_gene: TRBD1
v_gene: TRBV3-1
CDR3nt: TGTGCCAGCAGCCCGCCAGGTCGGGACAGGGGGGCAAGAGGCTACACCTTC
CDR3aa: CASSPPGRDRGARGYTF

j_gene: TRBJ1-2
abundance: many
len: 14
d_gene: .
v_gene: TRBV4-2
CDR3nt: TGTGCCAGCAGCCAAGAGGGGTCCACCTATGGCTACACCTTC
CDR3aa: CASSQEGSTYGYTF

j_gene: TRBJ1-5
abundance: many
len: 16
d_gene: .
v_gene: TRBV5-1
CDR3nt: TGCGCCAGCAGCTTGGGGGACACGGGCGGCAATCAGCCCCAGCATTTT
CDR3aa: CASSLGDTGGNQPQHF

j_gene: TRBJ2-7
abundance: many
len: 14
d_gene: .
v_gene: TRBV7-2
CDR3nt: TGTGCCAGCAGCTTAGTCCACGTACACTACGAGCAGTACTTC
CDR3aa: CASSLVHVHYEQYF

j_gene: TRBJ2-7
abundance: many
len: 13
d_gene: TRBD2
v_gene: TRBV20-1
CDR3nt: TGCAGTGCCCTTTGGGGGGGGGACTACGAGCAGTACTTC
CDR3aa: CSALWGGDYEQYF

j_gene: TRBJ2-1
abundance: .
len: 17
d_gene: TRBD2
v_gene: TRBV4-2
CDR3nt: TGTGCCAGCAGCCAAGAGGGACTAGCGGGGGGGCTAAATGAGCAGTTCTTC
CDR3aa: CASSQEGLAGGLNEQFF

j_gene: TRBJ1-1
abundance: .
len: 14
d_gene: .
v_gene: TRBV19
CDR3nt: TGTGCCAGTAACTACATCCCAGGGAGCACTGAAGCTTTCTTT
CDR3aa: CASNYIPGSTEAFF

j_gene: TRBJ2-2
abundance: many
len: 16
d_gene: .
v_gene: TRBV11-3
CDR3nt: TGTGCCAGCAGCTCCCGGGGAGGAGTTAACACCGGGGAGCTGTTTTTT
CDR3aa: CASSSRGGVNTGELFF

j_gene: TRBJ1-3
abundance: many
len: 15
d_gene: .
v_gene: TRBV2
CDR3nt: TGTGCCAGCAGGAGGCGGGGCGTCTTTGGAAACACCATATATTTT
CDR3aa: CASRRRGVFGNTIYF

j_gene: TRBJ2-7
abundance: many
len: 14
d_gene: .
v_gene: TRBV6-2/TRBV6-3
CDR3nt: TGTGCCAGCAGTAAACCAGACAACTCCTACGAGCAGTACTTC
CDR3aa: CASSKPDNSYEQYF

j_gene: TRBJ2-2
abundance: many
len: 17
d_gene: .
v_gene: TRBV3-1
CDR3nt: TGTGCCAGCAGCCAAGAGGGCCGGACTACTAACACCGGGGAGCTGTTTTTT
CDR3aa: CASSQEGRTTNTGELFF

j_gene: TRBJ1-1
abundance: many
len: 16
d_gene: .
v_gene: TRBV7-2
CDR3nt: TGTGCCAGCAGCTTAGAGGGCGGGCAGACCGTCACTGAAGCTTTCTTT
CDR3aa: CASSLEGGQTVTEAFF

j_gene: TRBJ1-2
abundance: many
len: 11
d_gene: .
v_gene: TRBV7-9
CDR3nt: TGTGCCAGCAGCTTAGGTCTTGGCTACACCTTC
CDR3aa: CASSLGLGYTF

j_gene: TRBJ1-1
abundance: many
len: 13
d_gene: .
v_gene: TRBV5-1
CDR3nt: TGCGCCAGCAGCTTGGAACAGCGAGGTGGGGCTTTCTTT
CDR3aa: CASSLEQRGGAFF

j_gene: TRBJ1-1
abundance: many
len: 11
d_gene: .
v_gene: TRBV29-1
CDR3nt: TGCAGCGTCCGACAGCACACTGAAGCTTTCTTT
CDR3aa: CSVRQHTEAFF

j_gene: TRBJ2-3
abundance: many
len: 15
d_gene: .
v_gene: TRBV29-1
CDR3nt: TGCAGCGCCCTATCATGGATTACAGAGGCAGATACGCAGTATTTT
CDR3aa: CSALSWITEADTQYF

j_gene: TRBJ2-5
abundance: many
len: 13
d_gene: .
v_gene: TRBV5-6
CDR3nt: TGTGCCAGCAGCTTGGGAGGTGGGGAGACCCAGTACTTC
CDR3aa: CASSLGGGETQYF

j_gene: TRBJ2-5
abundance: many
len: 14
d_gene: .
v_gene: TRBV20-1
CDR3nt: TGCAGTGCTAGAGAGGGGACCCGCCCTTTAGCCCAGTACTTC
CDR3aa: CSAREGTRPLAQYF

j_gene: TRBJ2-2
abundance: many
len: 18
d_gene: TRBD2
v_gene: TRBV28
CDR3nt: TGTGCCAGCACCGTCCTTGGAGCGGGGGGACCGAACACCGGGGAGCTGTTTTTT
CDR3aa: CASTVLGAGGPNTGELFF

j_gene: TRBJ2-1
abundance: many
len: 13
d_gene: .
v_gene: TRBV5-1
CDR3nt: TGCGCCAGCGGGGGGACGGCGAACAATGAGCAGTTCTTC
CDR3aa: CASGGTANNEQFF

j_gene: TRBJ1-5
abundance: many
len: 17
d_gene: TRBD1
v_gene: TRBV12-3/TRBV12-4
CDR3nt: TGTGCCAGCAGCTCTGGACAGGTCCTCTCGAACAATCAGCCCCAGCATTTT
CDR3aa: CASSSGQVLSNNQPQHF

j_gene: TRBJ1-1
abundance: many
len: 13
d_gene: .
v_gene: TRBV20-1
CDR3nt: TGCAGTGCTAGAGCGTGGGAAGACACTGAAGCTTTCTTT
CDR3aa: CSARAWEDTEAFF

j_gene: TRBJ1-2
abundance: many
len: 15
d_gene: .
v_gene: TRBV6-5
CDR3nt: TGTGCCAGCAGTTACTCGGTGGGAGTTATCGATGGCTACACCTTC
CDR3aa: CASSYSVGVIDGYTF

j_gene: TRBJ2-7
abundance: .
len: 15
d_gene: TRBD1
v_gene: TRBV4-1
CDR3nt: TGCGCCAGCAGCCAAAGGGACAGGGTAGGCTACGAGCAGTACTTC
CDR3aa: CASSQRDRVGYEQYF

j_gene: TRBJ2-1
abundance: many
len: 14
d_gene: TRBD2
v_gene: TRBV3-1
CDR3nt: TGTGCCAGCAGCCAAGCTAGCGGGGTTGATGAGCAGTTCTTC
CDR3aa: CASSQASGVDEQFF

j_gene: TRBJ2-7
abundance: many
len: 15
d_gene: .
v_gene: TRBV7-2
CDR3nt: TGTGCCAGCAGCTTAATGTCGACTGTCTCCTACGAGCAGTACTTC
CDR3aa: CASSLMSTVSYEQYF

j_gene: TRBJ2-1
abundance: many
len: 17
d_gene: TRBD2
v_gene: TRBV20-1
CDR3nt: TGCAGTGCTAGGCGCGGTACTAGCGGGGGGGCATCCAATGAGCAGTTCTTC
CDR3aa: CSARRGTSGGASNEQFF

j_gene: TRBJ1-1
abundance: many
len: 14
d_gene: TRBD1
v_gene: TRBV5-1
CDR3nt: TGCGCCAGCAGCTCGGGACAGGGTTTCGCTGAAGCTTTCTTT
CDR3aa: CASSSGQGFAEAFF

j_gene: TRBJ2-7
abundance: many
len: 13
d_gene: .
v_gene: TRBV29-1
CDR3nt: TGCAGCGTTGAAGCAGGGAGCTCCTACGAGCAGTACTTC
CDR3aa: CSVEAGSSYEQYF